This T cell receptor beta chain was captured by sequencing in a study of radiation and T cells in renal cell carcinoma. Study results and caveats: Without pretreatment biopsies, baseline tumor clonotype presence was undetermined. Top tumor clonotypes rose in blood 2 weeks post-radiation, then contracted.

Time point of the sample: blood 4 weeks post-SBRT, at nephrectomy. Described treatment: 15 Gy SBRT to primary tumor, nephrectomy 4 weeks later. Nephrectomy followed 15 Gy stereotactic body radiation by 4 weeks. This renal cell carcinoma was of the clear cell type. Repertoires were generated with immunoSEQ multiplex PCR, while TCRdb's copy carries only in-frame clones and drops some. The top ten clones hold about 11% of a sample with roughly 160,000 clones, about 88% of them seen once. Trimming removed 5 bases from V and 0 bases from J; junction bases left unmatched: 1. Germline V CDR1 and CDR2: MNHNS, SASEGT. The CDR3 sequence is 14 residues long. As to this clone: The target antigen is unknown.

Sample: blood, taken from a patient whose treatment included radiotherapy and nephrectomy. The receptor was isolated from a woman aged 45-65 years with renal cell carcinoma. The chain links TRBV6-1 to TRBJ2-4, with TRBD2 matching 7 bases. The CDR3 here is CASSSGVAKNIQYF. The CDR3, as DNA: TGTGCCAGCAGTAGCGGGGTAGCCAAAAACATTCAGTACTTC.